The source of this T cell receptor (beta chain) is a study of shared clonotypes between healthy human individuals. Whole-study findings and limits: Generally, naive subsets came out with larger estimated richness than memory subsets.

To note about this clone: Its antigen is not identified.

Using immunoSEQ multiplex PCR, the repertoire was profiled, and TCRdb retains in-frame clones only, with some absent. The data show more than 1,200,000 clones, roughly 98.5% seen once. Deletions cut 5 bases from V and 3 bases from J, with 23 bases between. The CDR3 loop spans 18 amino acids. Germline CDR1 and CDR2: SEHNR and FQNEAQ (reference sequence). This sequence originates from a man aged 25-40 years in good health. The chain couples TRBV7-9 to TRBJ2-1; D tentatively reads TRBD1 or TRBD2 (10 bases each). The sequencing input was naive CD4+ T cells sorted from blood. Subset indicated: CD45RA+ positively selected. CDR3 sequence (DNA): TGTGCCAGCAGCCTGACAGGGGGCTGGACTAGCGGCTACAATGAGCAGTTCTTC. Translating it yields CASSLTGGWTSGYNEQFF.